The next 5 T cell receptor beta chains were all read from a single sample in a study of neurological immune-mediated disorders. TCRdb re-derived calls from the 5' RACE reads in MiXCR, one entry per CDR3 protein. The data contain tens of thousands of distinct CDR3 sequences, just over 2.5% of them singletons. The sample comprised PBMCs. These receptors all come from a young woman with multiple sclerosis.

This clonotype has ten or more counts. This CDR3 reads CASSSGLGGTDTQYF. The CDR3 DNA reads TGCGCCAGCAGCTCTGGACTGGGAGGCACAGATACGCAGTATTTT. This chain joins TRBV5-1 and TRBJ2-3; possibly TRBD2 for D (5 bases). This CDR3 is built from 15 residues. The ends were cut back, 3 bases at V and 1 base at J, with 12 bases in the middle. Per the germline V gene, CDR1 is SGHRS and CDR2 is YFSETQ. Complete variable domain (other parts from reference TRBV5-1 and TRBJ2-3): KAGVTQTPRYLIKTRGQQVTLSCSPISGHRSVSWYQQTPGQGLQFLFEYFSETQRNKGNFPGRFSGRQFSNSRSEMNVSTLELGDSALYLCASSSGLGGTDTQYFGPGTRLTVL.

This clonotype was recorded many times. The chain combines TRBV7-2 with TRBJ2-1, with TRBD2 matching 12 bases. Germline trimming cut 5 bases from V and 2 bases from J; bases unmatched to any gene: 4. Germline V gene lookup returns CDR1 SGHTA and CDR2 FQGNSA. CDR3 length: 16 amino acids. The DNA for the CDR3 is TGTGCCAGCAGCACATGGACTAGCGGGGCCTACAATGAGCAGTTCTTC. Its protein is CASSTWTSGAYNEQFF. The entire variable domain, with the rest obtained from reference TRBV7-2 and TRBJ2-1, is as follows: GAGVSQSPSNKVTEKGKDVELRCDPISGHTALYWYRQSLGQGLEFLIYFQGNSAPDKSGLPSDRFSAERTGGSVSTLTIQRTQQEDSAVYLCASSTWTSGAYNEQFFGPGTRLTVL.

This clonotype was counted ten times or more. J is TRBJ2-1 and V is TRBV7-9, with a possible D match to TRBD2 (5 bases). Trimming removed 5 bases from V and 10 bases from J, with 21 bases in between. The CDR3 is 15 amino acids. The germline CDR1 and CDR2 sequences are SEHNR and FQNEAQ (reference sequence). The CDR3 DNA reads TGTGCCAGCAGCCCAGTGACGGGGTTCGAGGGAGAGCAGTTCTTC. It codes for CASSPVTGFEGEQFF.

This clonotype was seen ten or more times. The genes are TRBV20-1 and TRBJ1-3; TRBD1 agrees at 8 bases. Germline CDR1 DFQATT, CDR2 SNEGSKA (reference sequence). This CDR3 comprises 15 residues. Unmatched junction bases numbered 6, after V lost 5 bases and J lost 0 bases. The CDR3 is CSARQGTLSGNTIYF. In DNA, the CDR3 is TGCAGTGCTCGACAGGGGACACTCTCTGGAAACACCATATATTTT.

This clonotype was observed at least ten times. The gene calls are TRBV6-4 and TRBJ1-2, with unresolved D. V was clipped by 0 bases and J by 7 bases, with 12 bases between them. CDR1 MRHNA and CDR2 SNTAGT come from the germline V gene. The CDR3 runs 14 residues. CDR3 residues: CASSDSAGSRGYTF. The CDR3 DNA is TGTGCCAGCAGTGACTCGGCGGGATCGCGTGGCTACACCTTC.